These 13 T cell receptor beta chains were sequenced from one sample in a study of cytotoxic CD8 clonotypes in ibrutinib-treated CLL. Profiled with immunoSEQ multiplex PCR; TCRdb holds only in-frame clones, not every one. Among around 70,000 clones listed, about 64% were seen once. The sequenced sample was PBMCs, obtained after 12 months of ibrutinib treatment. These receptors originate from a human donor with chronic lymphocytic leukemia.

The chain couples TRBV7-2 to TRBJ2-3; 8 nucleotides agree with TRBD1. The CDR3 contains 15 residues. Germline V lookup: CDR1 SGHTA, CDR2 FQGNSA. After removal of 5 bases from V and 8 bases from J, the junction contained 12 bases not matched to a gene. CDR3 in amino acids: CASSPSGGRASTQYF. CDR3 DNA: TGTGCCAGCAGCCCCTCAGGGGGCAGGGCCTCTACGCAGTATTTT.

The V call is TRBV9, the J call TRBJ2-1, with 11 nucleotides matching TRBD2. This CDR3 comprises 16 residues. V gave up 4 bases and J gave up 4 bases; unmatched junction bases: 7. The V gene's germline CDR1 is SGDLS and CDR2 YYNGEE. CDR3 amino acids: CASSTPSGGKYNEQFF. The DNA for the CDR3 is TGTGCCAGCAGCACCCCTAGCGGGGGGAAATACAATGAGCAGTTCTTC.

V gene TRBV6-1 combines with J gene TRBJ1-1, with TRBD1 matching 8 bases. The CDR3 contains 13 residues. The trim removed 4 bases at V and 3 bases at J, leaving 1 base unmatched. Germline CDR1 and CDR2: MNHNS and SASEGT. As DNA, the CDR3 is TGTGCCAGCAGTGGACAGGGGTACACTGAAGCTTTCTTT. The encoded protein is CASSGQGYTEAFF.

CDR3 DNA sequence: TGTGCCAGCAGACCTCAGGGGCCTGGGGCCAACGTCCTGACTTTC. Amino acids: CASRPQGPGANVLTF. The chain is built from TRBV6-5 and TRBJ2-6; the D gene is possibly TRBD1 (6 bases). Germline CDR1 MNHEY, CDR2 SVGAGI. The V gene lost 6 bases and the J gene lost 2 bases, with 11 bases spanning the gap. The CDR3 runs to 15 residues.

This chain joins TRBV27 and TRBJ1-1, with D maybe TRBD1 (5 bases). Trimming took 4 bases from V and 4 from J, leaving 10 bases between them. This CDR3 comprises 13 residues. Germline loops: CDR1 MNHEY, CDR2 SMNVEV (reference sequence). The CDR3, as DNA: TGTGCCAGCAGTTGGGACCGGGCCACTGAAGCTTTCTTT. Its translation: CASSWDRATEAFF.

The table lists this clone with a few counts. The CDR3 nucleotides read TGTGCCAGCAGCGCCCACCCTACAGGGAACTATGGCTACACCTTC. It is translated as CASSAHPTGNYGYTF. The chain couples TRBV9 to TRBJ1-2, with D maybe TRBD1 (6 bases). Germline V gives CDR1 SGDLS, CDR2 YYNGEE. V was cut by 3 bases and J by 2 bases, with 14 bases left in between. The CDR3 contains 15 residues.

Here the CDR3 DNA reads TGTGCCAGCAGCGCCGATATCGGTCAGCCCCAGCATTTT. Protein: CASSADIGQPQHF. This chain uses TRBV9 with TRBJ1-5; D gene unclear. CDR1 and CDR2 from the germline V gene are SGDLS and YYNGEE. Trimming pared 3 bases from V and 6 bases from J, leaving 10 bases between. This CDR3 has 13 residues.

This chain links TRBV7-9 with TRBJ2-2, with D perhaps TRBD1 or TRBD2 (5 bases each). Trimming cost V 5 bases and J 0 bases, with 13 bases left between them. The CDR3 is 16 amino acids. From germline, CDR1 is SEHNR and CDR2 FQNEAQ (reference sequence). This CDR3 reads CASSPYGTANTGELFF. The CDR3 DNA sequence: TGTGCCAGCAGCCCCTACGGGACGGCGAACACCGGGGAGCTGTTTTTT.

This clone was detected once. The genes are TRBV11-2 and TRBJ2-2, with D tentatively TRBD2 (6 bases). Deletions cut 5 bases from V and 3 bases from J, with 16 bases between. The germline V gene encodes CDR1 SGHAT and CDR2 FQNNGV. CDR3 length: 16 residues. The CDR3 nucleotides read TGTGCCAGCAGCCCCCAGGGACTCACGCACACCGGGGAGCTGTTTTTT. It encodes CASSPQGLTHTGELFF.

The rearrangement links TRBV5-8 to TRBJ1-6; D call uncertain. The CDR3 has 12 residues. Trimming pared 3 bases from V and 9 bases from J, leaving 7 bases between. Germline CDR1 reads SGHTS; CDR2 reads YDEGEE. This CDR3 reads CASSSLLSPLHF. The CDR3, as DNA: TGTGCCAGCAGCTCTTTACTTTCACCCCTCCACTTT.

The V gene is TRBV9, the J gene TRBJ2-3; D tentatively fits TRBD1 or TRBD2 (7 bases each). CDR3 size: 18 residues. Trimming took 3 bases from V and 4 from J, leaving 24 bases between them. Germline loops: CDR1 SGDLS, CDR2 YYNGEE. The CDR3 loop is CASSGDPRGRGRADTQYF. In DNA, the CDR3 is TGTGCCAGCAGCGGTGACCCCCGGGGGAGGGGGCGTGCAGATACGCAGTATTTT.

This chain uses TRBV11-2 with TRBJ1-2; 9 bases agree with TRBD1. Germline assignment: CDR1 SGHAT and CDR2 FQNNGV. CDR3 size: 16 residues. After removal of 5 bases from V and 2 bases from J, the junction contained 9 bases not matched to a gene. The DNA of the CDR3 is TGTGCCAGCAGCCCGATAAAAGGGACAGGGAACTATGGCTACACCTTC. It is translated as CASSPIKGTGNYGYTF.

V usage is TRBV19 and J usage is TRBJ1-5; no reliable D call. Germline CDR1 reads LNHDA; CDR2 reads SQIVND (reference sequence). V gave up 7 bases and J gave up 0 bases, with 19 bases separating them. This CDR3 contains 17 residues. CDR3 region: CASTLRGAQYSNQPQHF. CDR3 sequence (DNA): TGTGCCAGTACACTCCGGGGAGCGCAGTATAGCAATCAGCCCCAGCATTTT.